The 14 T cell receptor beta chains given below trace back to one sample, sequenced in a study of identical twins. Each CDR3 protein is one row after TCRdb ran MiXCR on the 5' RACE reads. Among hundreds of thousands of distinct CDR3 sequences listed, around 20% were seen once. These data were also filed under a second study, of T cells expressing NK-cell markers.

The material sequenced was PBMCs. The receptor source for this set is a woman aged 18-29 years in good health.

This clonotype was seen a few times. The chain uses TRBV20-1 and TRBJ2-3; TRBD2 matches at 10 bases. The germline gives CDR1 DFQATT, CDR2 SNEGSKA (reference sequence). This CDR3 contains 15 residues. The ends lost 1 base at V and 4 bases at J; junction bases unmatched: 5. The CDR3 is CSARVPSGRSDTQYF. The CDR3 DNA sequence: TGCAGTGCTAGAGTGCCTAGCGGGAGATCAGATACGCAGTATTTT.

This clonotype was seen many times. In DNA form, the CDR3 reads TGTGCCAGCAGCCAAGATAGGAGGACTAGCGGGGGTTCCGGGGAGCTGTTTTTT. Translation: CASSQDRRTSGGSGELFF. The chain recombines TRBV4-2 with TRBJ2-2, with 13 bases identical to TRBD2. Trimming took 0 bases from V and 6 from J; bases not matched to a gene: 7. Germline V gives CDR1 LGHNA, CDR2 YNFKEQ. This CDR3 has 18 amino acids.

This clonotype was counted a few times. The chain has TRBV7-2 and TRBJ2-7, with D hard to call. Trimming shortened V by 1 base and J by 3 bases, and 13 bases separated the two germline ends. The CDR3 consists of 15 residues. The germline V gene encodes CDR1 SGHTA and CDR2 FQGNSA. As DNA, the CDR3 is TGTGCCAGCAGCTTAGAAGTTTCTAGGGTCTACGAGCAGTACTTC. This sequence encodes CASSLEVSRVYEQYF.

The chain recombines TRBV27 with TRBJ2-3; D perhaps matches TRBD2 (5 bases). The CDR3 is 14 residues long. Trimming removed 4 bases from V and 1 base from J, with 9 bases in between. Germline values: CDR1 MNHEY, CDR2 SMNVEV (reference sequence). The CDR3 DNA reads as TGTGCCAGCAGTTCCATGCGGGGCACAGATACGCAGTATTTT. Amino acid sequence: CASSSMRGTDTQYF.

V is TRBV6-2 or TRBV6-3 and J is TRBJ2-1, with D possibly TRBD2 on 5 matching bases. The germline CDR1 and CDR2 sequences are MNHEY and SVGEGT. The ends were cut back, 4 bases at V and 8 bases at J, with 15 bases in the middle. The length of the CDR3 is 14 residues. The CDR3 DNA reads TGTGCCAGCAGTTCGTTCAGCGGTCAGGATGAGCAGTTCTTC. It codes for CASSSFSGQDEQFF.

The chain carries TRBV7-6 and TRBJ2-7; D remains ambiguous. CDR3 length: 14 amino acids. Between the trimmed V and J ends, which lost 5 bases and 0 bases, there was a span of 11 bases. Germline V lookup: CDR1 SGHVS, CDR2 FNYEAQ. The CDR3: CASSLHAGSYEQYF. The CDR3 DNA reads TGTGCCAGCAGCCTCCACGCAGGCTCCTACGAGCAGTACTTC.

This clonotype was observed a few times. The V call is TRBV10-3, the J call TRBJ1-5; D uncertain. The CDR3 sequence is 15 residues long. Per germline, CDR1 ENHRY and CDR2 SYGVKD. Trimming left V 3 bases short and J 2 bases short, with 11 bases between. The CDR3: CAISDPGRGNQPQHF. The CDR3 DNA reads as TGTGCCATCAGTGATCCAGGCCGGGGCAATCAGCCCCAGCATTTT.

The chain couples TRBV20-1 to TRBJ1-2; D perhaps matches TRBD1 (5 bases). Deletions cut 2 bases from V and 5 bases from J, with 18 bases between. The germline CDR1 and CDR2 sequences are DFQATT and SNEGSKA (reference sequence). The CDR3 extends over 15 amino acids. Here the CDR3 DNA reads TGCAGTGCTAGACCTTGGGGCAGGGAGGAATATGGCTACACCTTC. Translation: CSARPWGREEYGYTF.

This clonotype was seen many times. The CDR3 DNA is TGCAGCGTTGAAGAGGGAGGGGGAAGGTCCTACAATGAGCAGTTCTTC. Amino acids: CSVEEGGGRSYNEQFF. The chain is built from TRBV29-1 and TRBJ2-1; D possibly corresponds to TRBD2 (7 bases). Trimming removed 0 bases at V and 1 base at J, with 13 bases between. CDR3 length: 16 residues. CDR1 is SQVTM, CDR2 ANQGSEA, per germline.

This clonotype was seen a few times. The J gene is TRBJ2-5, the V gene TRBV12-3 or TRBV12-4; D is undetermined. The CDR3 is 12 residues long. Trimming removed 3 bases from V and 6 bases from J, with 8 bases in between. This CDR3 reads CASSFPGKTQYF. CDR3 sequence (DNA): TGTGCCAGCAGTTTCCCGGGCAAGACCCAGTACTTC.

J is TRBJ2-1 and V is TRBV20-1; D gene unclear. There are 14 residues in the CDR3. The germline gives CDR1 DFQATT, CDR2 SNEGSKA (reference sequence). Deletions cut 2 bases from V and 6 bases from J, with 14 bases between. The CDR3 sequence is CSARKIPHLNEQFF. DNA of the CDR3: TGCAGTGCTAGAAAAATCCCCCATCTCAATGAGCAGTTCTTC.

Here the CDR3 DNA reads TGTGCCAGCAGCATCACCCGGGAAGAGACCCAGTACTTC. Translated: CASSITREETQYF. The chain joins TRBV7-3 to TRBJ2-5; no reliable D call. In germline, CDR1 is SGHTA, CDR2 FQGTGA. The V and J ends lost 5 bases and 3 bases respectively, with 10 bases between them. This CDR3 has 13 amino acids.

The J gene is TRBJ2-5, the V gene TRBV20-1; 10 bases map to TRBD2. The germline V gene encodes CDR1 DFQATT and CDR2 SNEGSKA (reference sequence). The CDR3 extends over 16 amino acids. With 3 bases clipped from V and 0 bases from J, the junction kept 7 bases outside the gene matches. The CDR3 reads CSASRTSGAYQETQYF. The CDR3 DNA is TGCAGTGCTAGTAGAACTAGCGGGGCGTACCAAGAGACCCAGTACTTC.

This clonotype was recorded many times. The V gene is TRBV6-1, the J gene TRBJ1-2, with 7 bases lining up with TRBD1. J gave up 3 bases and V 6 bases, and 7 bases lay outside the gene matches. The CDR3 consists of 14 residues. Germline CDR1 and CDR2: MNHNS and SASEGT. The CDR3 bases are TGTGCCAGCAGGTCGGGACAGAACTACTATGGCTACACCTTC. Translation gives CASRSGQNYYGYTF.